Each of the 17 T cell receptor beta chains below was sequenced from the same sample in a study of cytomegalovirus exposure and HLA in healthy donors. Use of 60 Vbeta and 13 Jbeta primers characterized the PCR. TCRdb's table, derived via immunoSEQ multiplex PCR, lists solely in-frame clones and lacks some. The sample holds fewer than 250,000 clones, roughly 83% seen once. Sequenced material: PBMCs. The receptors originated from a boy younger than 10 in good health and CMV-seronegative.

The V call is TRBV9, the J call TRBJ2-1, with 14 bases fitting TRBD2. CDR3 length: 19 amino acids. The V gene's germline CDR1 is SGDLS and CDR2 YYNGEE. With V trimmed by 0 bases and J by 2 bases, 7 bases remained unmatched. For the CDR3, the DNA is TGTGCCAGCAGCGTAGTGGGGACTAGCGGGGGTGGTGCCTACAATGAGCAGTTCTTC. It specifies CASSVVGTSGGGAYNEQFF.

The chain recombines TRBV10-3 with TRBJ2-7; 16 nucleotides agree with TRBD2. The V segment lost 6 bases and the J segment 4 bases; nucleotides outside the gene matches: 9. This CDR3 has 17 amino acids. CDR1 is ENHRY, CDR2 SYGVKD, per germline. The chain's CDR3 is CAISTGLAGGPRYEQYF. In nucleotides, the CDR3 is TGTGCCATCAGCACGGGACTAGCGGGAGGGCCCCGGTACGAGCAGTACTTC.

This clone was detected once. The CDR3, as DNA: TGTGCCAGCAGTTACCGGGACTACACAGATACGCAGTATTTT. Amino acids: CASSYRDYTDTQYF. This rearrangement joins TRBV6-5 to TRBJ2-3; 7 bases agree with TRBD2. Germline V lookup: CDR1 MNHEY, CDR2 SVGAGI. The CDR3 contains 14 residues. Trimming took 2 bases from V and 2 from J; bases not matched to a gene: 1.

The V and J genes are TRBV25-1 and TRBJ2-7; weak D call: TRBD2 (5 bases). This CDR3 is 14 amino acids long. Germline V gives CDR1 MGHDK, CDR2 SYGVNS. The ends were cut back, 4 bases at V and 0 bases at J, with 10 bases in the middle. This CDR3 is CASSGGLLSYEQYF. In nucleotides, the CDR3 is TGTGCCAGCAGTGGCGGACTGCTCTCCTACGAGCAGTACTTC.

The rearrangement links TRBV29-1 to TRBJ2-7; 9 positions match TRBD1. The germline V gene has CDR1 SQVTM and CDR2 ANQGSEA. The trim removed 4 bases at V and 4 bases at J, leaving 8 bases unmatched. The CDR3 is made up of 14 amino acids. The CDR3, as DNA: TGCAGCGTTGCCGGGAGGACAGGGGCTTACGAGCAGTACTTC. It codes for CSVAGRTGAYEQYF.

The genes are TRBV9 and TRBJ1-4; no clear D gene. The CDR3 is made up of 12 amino acids. V lost 10 bases, J lost 6 bases, and 13 bases lay in between. CDR1 SGDLS and CDR2 YYNGEE come from the germline V gene. The CDR3 loop reads CAPRAGYEKLFF. The CDR3 coding sequence is TGTGCCCCACGGGCGGGTTATGAAAAACTGTTTTTT.

The rearrangement uses TRBV7-6 and TRBJ2-3; the match to TRBD2 covers 9 bases. The germline V gene has CDR1 SGHVS and CDR2 FNYEAQ. Trimming cost V 3 bases and J 2 bases; bases outside gene matches: 3. The CDR3 is 15 residues long. The CDR3 loop reads CASSLRGGSTDTQYF. CDR3 DNA sequence: TGTGCCAGCAGCTTGCGGGGGGGCTCCACAGATACGCAGTATTTT.

The chain is built from TRBV5-6 and TRBJ1-2, with 7 bases aligning to TRBD1. With 4 bases clipped from V and 7 bases from J, the junction kept 10 bases outside the gene matches. The germline V gene has CDR1 SGHDT and CDR2 YYEEEE. This CDR3 is built from 14 residues. CDR3: CASSLDKTGLGYTF. The DNA for the CDR3 is TGTGCCAGCAGCCTAGACAAGACAGGGCTTGGCTACACCTTC.

The chain is built from TRBV29-1 and TRBJ2-3; D is possibly TRBD2 (6 bases). The CDR3 has 14 amino acids. The V end lost 4 bases, the J end lost 4 bases, and 15 bases lay between the germline ends. CDR1 and CDR2 from the germline V gene are SQVTM and ANQGSEA. The CDR3 spells CSVGRAGRSDTQYF. In DNA, the CDR3 is TGCAGCGTTGGGCGTGCAGGGAGGTCAGATACGCAGTATTTT.

The chain combines TRBV5-1 with TRBJ2-2; 8 nucleotides agree with TRBD1. This CDR3 comprises 15 residues. Germline lookup yields CDR1 SGHRS and CDR2 YFSETQ. J was trimmed by 4 bases and V by 4 bases; bases with no gene match: 6. CDR3 in amino acids: CASSPADRVTGELFF. CDR3 in DNA: TGCGCCAGCAGCCCGGCGGACAGGGTCACCGGGGAGCTGTTTTTT.

This clone came up a few times. The gene calls are TRBV6-5 and TRBJ1-1, with a tentative D call TRBD1 (6 bases). CDR3 length equals 13 residues. Deletions cut 5 bases from V and 4 bases from J, with 11 bases between. Germline CDR1 and CDR2: MNHEY and SVGAGI. CDR3: CASSPDRFTEAFF. Written as DNA, the CDR3 is TGTGCCAGCAGTCCCGACAGGTTCACTGAAGCTTTCTTT.

This clone was seen more than once but under ten times. The chain links TRBV2 to TRBJ2-2, with D perhaps matching TRBD1 (6 bases). The germline V gene has CDR1 SNHLY and CDR2 FYNNEI. The CDR3 runs 13 residues. V dropped 6 bases and J dropped 4 bases, with 9 bases sitting between them. CDR3 DNA: TGTGCCAGCAGCACAGGGTTCACCGGGGAGCTGTTTTTT. As protein: CASSTGFTGELFF. Full variable domain (missing parts from reference TRBV2 and TRBJ2-2): EPEVTQTPSHQVTQMGQEVILRCVPISNHLYFYWYRQILGQKVEFLVSFYNNEISEKSEIFDDQFSVERPDGSNFTLKIRSTKLEDSAMYFCASSTGFTGELFFGEGSRLTVL.

This sequence joins TRBV12-5 and TRBJ2-7; possibly TRBD2 for D (5 bases). The CDR3 runs to 16 residues. Per the germline V gene, CDR1 is LGHNT and CDR2 is FRNRAP. With 5 bases removed from V and 4 bases from J, the gap between germline ends came to 21 bases. CDR3 residues: CASGPPGNPAGYEQYF. The CDR3 coding sequence is TGTGCTAGTGGTCCCCCGGGGAACCCAGCAGGTTACGAGCAGTACTTC.

This chain connects TRBV5-4 to TRBJ2-5; D is possibly TRBD1 (5 bases). Germline CDR1 reads SGHNT; CDR2 reads YYREEE (reference sequence). V lost 3 bases and J lost 1, with 10 bases in between. This CDR3 contains 14 residues. The DNA of the CDR3 is TGTGCCAGCAGCTGGGGCCGACTCCAAGAGACCCAGTACTTC. It is translated as CASSWGRLQETQYF.

The rearrangement joins TRBV29-1 to TRBJ2-3; 9 bases fit TRBD1. The trim removed 7 bases at V and 3 bases at J, leaving 5 bases unmatched. This CDR3 is built from 13 residues. Germline V gene sequence: CDR1 SQVTM, CDR2 ANQGSEA. CDR3 bases: TGCAGCGGTGGACAGGGGAGGACAGATACGCAGTATTTT. Translating gives CSGGQGRTDTQYF.

The chain is built from TRBV27 and TRBJ2-1; the D is unclear. Per the germline V gene, CDR1 is MNHEY and CDR2 is SMNVEV (reference sequence). The CDR3 has 15 amino acids. Deletions cut 2 bases from V and 0 bases from J, with 8 bases between. CDR3 in amino acids: CASSLIPSSYNEQFF. DNA of the CDR3: TGTGCCAGCAGTTTAATACCTAGCTCCTACAATGAGCAGTTCTTC.

V is TRBV28 and J is TRBJ2-7, with 11 bases that match TRBD2. The trim removed 7 bases at V and 7 bases at J, leaving 15 bases unmatched. CDR3 length equals 16 residues. From germline, CDR1 is MDHEN and CDR2 SYDVKM. The CDR3 DNA follows: TGTGCCAGCACCGTCTTATTAACTAGCGGGAGAGGGGAGCAGTACTTC. The encoded protein is CASTVLLTSGRGEQYF.